This record looks at one T cell receptor beta chain sequence and its context. The sample comes from a study of human T cells and chemical hapten exposure. Study information: Women made up most patients, who had alopecia areata, totalis or universalis.

From germline, CDR1 is SNHLY and CDR2 FYNNEI. With V trimmed by 2 bases and J by 6 bases, 8 bases remained unmatched. CDR3 length: 17 amino acids. Indicated time point: pre-sensitization, week 0. Treatment here: therapeutic diphenylcyclopropenone sensitization with weekly scalp DPC. TCRdb independently ran MiXCR on the RACE reads; one entry per CDR3 protein. The table lists about 80,000 distinct CDR3 sequences, around 13% of them singletons, with 4.6% in the top ten. This clonotype was obtained from a woman in her forties or fifties with alopecia areata. Some clones in this sample may be carry-over from other donors' samples. This specimen consisted of whole blood, obtained in connection with sensitization to the hapten diphenylcyclopropenone (DPC). J is TRBJ2-1 and V is TRBV2; 12 positions match TRBD2. The CDR3 sequence is CASSEPLTSGSINEQFF. CDR3 coding DNA: TGTGCCAGCAGTGAACCCCTGACTAGCGGGAGTATCAATGAGCAGTTCTTC.